This T cell receptor (beta chain) is from a study of brain T cells in children with intractable seizures. Method: immunoSEQ multiplex PCR; TCRdb's copy keeps in-frame clones and lacks some. The data hold about 340,000 clones, with nearly 95% observed a single time. The CDR3 sequence is 14 residues long. In germline, CDR1 is SGHVS, CDR2 FQNEAQ. The ends lost 5 bases at V and 5 bases at J; junction bases unmatched: 6. For this clone: Its target is not known.

Sample time point: blood from clinic visit 5 months post-surgery; TSC patient then seizure free. Sequencing was limited to surgery cases with top T cell transcript signatures in brain tissue. Patients received at least one anti-epileptic drug before surgery. General study points: HCMV serostatus was not known, and viral specificity came from CDR3 similarity only. Absence of clones before surgery may stem from lower sequencing depth.

This chain joins TRBV7-8 and TRBJ1-5; 7 nucleotides agree with TRBD1. This sample comprised peripheral blood, obtained 4 to 5 months after surgery. This receptor was identified in a boy under two years old with tuberous sclerosis and intractable seizures. CDR3 protein: CASSPGGGYQPQHF. The CDR3 DNA follows: TGTGCCAGCAGCCCAGGGGGGGGCTATCAGCCCCAGCATTTT.